This T cell receptor (beta chain) appears in the sequencing data of a study of OX40 agonist ivuxolimab in advanced cancers. Context from the whole study: Ivuxolimab, which targeted the costimulatory receptor OX40 (CD134), was an agonistic, fully human IgG2 monoclonal antibody. Intravenous ivuxolimab was administered to patients every 2 weeks at six dose levels: 0.01, 0.1, 0.3, 1.5, 3 and 10 mg/kg. Of the 50 to 55 dose-escalation patients, hepatocellular carcinoma was present in approximately 20, melanoma in some 15, renal cell carcinoma in 9 and head and neck cancer in 9. A male proportion of roughly 85% and a mean age of approximately 58 years, ranging from about 23 to 79, were recorded for the dose-escalation cohort. Prior anti-PD-1, anti-PD-L1 or anti-CTLA-4 therapy was permitted, and checkpoint inhibitors had been received by about two fifths of dose-escalation patients. Three dose-escalation patients achieved partial responses, one with hepatocellular carcinoma and two with cutaneous melanoma. The point of sequencing TCRbeta in the periphery was to test whether ivuxolimab changed TCR sequence diversity and drove clonal T-cell expansion. The paper reports the monotherapy dose-escalation portion (N of about 47 patients) of the phase I ivuxolimab trial.

Patients with a history of autoimmune disease or receiving systemic immunosuppression were excluded from the trial. Peripheral blood for TCR sequencing was collected from all dose cohorts at baseline, on cycle 4 day 1, and on cycle 7 day 1. The samples were drawn from a first-in-human, open-label, multicenter phase I dose-escalation trial of ivuxolimab. Adults with locally advanced or metastatic melanoma, renal cell, hepatocellular, or head and neck squamous cell carcinoma were enrolled in the trial. Before TCR sequencing, CD4+ T cells and CD8+ T cells were sorted from peripheral blood as separate populations. The V and J ends are trimmed by 0 bases and 7 bases, leaving 18 bases between them. Counted from cysteine to phenylalanine, this CDR3 has 16 amino acids. This entry keeps only the CDR3 DNA: 48 bases, framed from base 1. Via the germline V gene, CDR1 is SGHDT and CDR2 YYEEEE. To sequence the TCRbeta CDR3 region, genomic DNA was isolated from the sorted cells. TCRbeta CDR3 regions were sequenced using the immunoSEQ Assay. TCRdb retrieved this table from immuneACCESS and kept in-frame rearrangements only. Not all clones are present; in checked studies, unresolved V genes account for under half, and no reason is known for the remainder. The sample includes about 61,000 clones, with 82% observed a single time. Clones ranked in the top ten supply 0.4% to 0.55% of the sample.

On this clone itself: Its antigen remains unidentified. The record has no base qualities; no much larger clone is one base away.

Study-wide conclusions, independent of this receptor: On average, CD8+ T cells showed more expanded clones than CD4+ T cells after ivuxolimab. In the 0.1-3.0 mg/kg groups, partial responders were among the patients with the lowest normalized peripheral clonal expansion, particularly in CD8+ T cells. At doses of 0.1 to 3.0 mg/kg, clonal expansion of both CD4+ and CD8+ blood T cells was observed from baseline to week 6. Antigen specificity was not determined for the clonally expanded peripheral T cells. Low levels of normalized T-cell clonal expansion were also shown by some nonresponding patients.

This TCR came from an adult with an advanced solid tumor such as melanoma, head and neck, liver or kidney cancer. The chain is made from TRBV5-6 and TRBJ2-3, with a tentative D gene TRBD1 over 6 matching bases. The sample here was CD4+ or CD8+ T cells sorted from blood, taken in a trial of the OX40 agonist ivuxolimab. The base sequence is TGTGCCAGCAGCTTGGTATCAGGGGCAAAGGGGAATACGCAGTATTTT. This encodes CASSLVSGAKGNTQYF.